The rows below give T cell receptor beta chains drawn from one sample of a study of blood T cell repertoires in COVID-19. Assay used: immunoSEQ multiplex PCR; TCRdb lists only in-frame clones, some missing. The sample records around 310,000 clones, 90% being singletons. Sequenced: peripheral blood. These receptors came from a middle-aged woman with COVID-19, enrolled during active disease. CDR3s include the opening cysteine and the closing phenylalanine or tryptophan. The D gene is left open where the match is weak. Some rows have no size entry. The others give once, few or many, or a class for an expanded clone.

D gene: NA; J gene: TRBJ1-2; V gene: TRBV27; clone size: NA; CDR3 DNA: TGTGCCAGCAGTTCAGACATTTGGGATGGCTACACCTTC; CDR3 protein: CASSSDIWDGYTF
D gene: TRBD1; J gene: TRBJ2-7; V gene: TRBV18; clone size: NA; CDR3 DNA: TGTGCCAGCTCACCCGGGGGACCGATAACGGGACAGGGGGGATCAACCTACGAGCAGTACTTC; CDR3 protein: CASSPGGPITGQGGSTYEQYF
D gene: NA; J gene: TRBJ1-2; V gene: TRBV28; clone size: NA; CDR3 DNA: TGTGCCAGCAGCAGTCCTAACTATGGCTACACCTTC; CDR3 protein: CASSSPNYGYTF
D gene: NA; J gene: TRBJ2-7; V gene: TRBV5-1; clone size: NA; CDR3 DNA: TGCGCCAGCAGCTTGGTTAGTTGTCCCGGGATATACGAGCAGTACTTC; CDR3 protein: CASSLVSCPGIYEQYF
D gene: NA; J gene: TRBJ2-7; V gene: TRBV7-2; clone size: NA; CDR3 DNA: TGTGTGTCGGGGGTAGACTACGAGCAGTACTTC; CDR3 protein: CVSGVDYEQYF
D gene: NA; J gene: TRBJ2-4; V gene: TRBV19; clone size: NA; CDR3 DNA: TGTGCCAGTAGTATAGGGCAATTAGCCAAAAACATTCAGTACTTC; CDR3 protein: CASSIGQLAKNIQYF
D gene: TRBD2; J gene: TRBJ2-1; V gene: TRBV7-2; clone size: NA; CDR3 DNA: TGTGCCAGCAGCCTTAGCGGGAGCTCCTACAATGAGCAGTTCTTC; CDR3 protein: CASSLSGSSYNEQFF
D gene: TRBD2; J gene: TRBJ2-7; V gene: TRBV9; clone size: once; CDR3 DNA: TGTGCCAGCAGCCCGGGACTAGCGGTGAGCTCCTACGAGCAGTACTTC; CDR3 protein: CASSPGLAVSSYEQYF
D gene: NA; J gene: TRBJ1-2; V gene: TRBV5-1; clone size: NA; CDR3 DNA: TGCGCCAGCAGCTTGGTAGCGGGCCCGGACCATGGCTACACCTTC; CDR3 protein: CASSLVAGPDHGYTF
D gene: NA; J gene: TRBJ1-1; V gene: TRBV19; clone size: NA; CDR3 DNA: TGTGCCAGTAGCCCAACCAAGGGGGTTTACACTGAAGCTTTCTTT; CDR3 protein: CASSPTKGVYTEAFF
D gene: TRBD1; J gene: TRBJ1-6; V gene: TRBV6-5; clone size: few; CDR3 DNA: TGTGCCAGCAGGACAGGGAGCTCCTATAATTCACCCCTCCACTTT; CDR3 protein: CASRTGSSYNSPLHF
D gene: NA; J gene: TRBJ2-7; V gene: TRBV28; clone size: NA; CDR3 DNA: TGTGCCAGCGCCAAACTTAGCGGATACGAGCAGTACTTC; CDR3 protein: CASAKLSGYEQYF
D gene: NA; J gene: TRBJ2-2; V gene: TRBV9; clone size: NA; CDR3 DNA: TGTGCCAGCAGCGTAGTCCCGGAGACCATCGGGGAGCTGTTTTTT; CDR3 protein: CASSVVPETIGELFF
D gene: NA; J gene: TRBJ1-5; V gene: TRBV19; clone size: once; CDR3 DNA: TGTGCCAGTAGAGGGTCAAATGGAGGACAGCCCCAGCATTTT; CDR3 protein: CASRGSNGGQPQHF
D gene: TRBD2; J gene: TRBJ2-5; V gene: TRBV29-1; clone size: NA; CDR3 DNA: TGCAGCGTTGAAAGTTTAAGCGGGGGTTGGTCGAAAGAGACCCAGTACTTC; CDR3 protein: CSVESLSGGWSKETQYF
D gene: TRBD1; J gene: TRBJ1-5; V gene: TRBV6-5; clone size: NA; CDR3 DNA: TGTGCCAGCACCGACAGACAGGGAAATCAGCCCCAGCATTTT; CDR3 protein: CASTDRQGNQPQHF
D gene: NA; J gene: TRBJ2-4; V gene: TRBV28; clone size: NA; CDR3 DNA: TGTGCCAGCAGGTCCTACAGGGTGGCCAAAAACATTCAGTACTTC; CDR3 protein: CASRSYRVAKNIQYF
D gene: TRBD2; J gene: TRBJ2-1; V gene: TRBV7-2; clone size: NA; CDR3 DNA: TGTGCCAGCAGCCGGACTAGCGGGACGTCCTACAATGAGCAGTTCTTC; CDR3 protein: CASSRTSGTSYNEQFF
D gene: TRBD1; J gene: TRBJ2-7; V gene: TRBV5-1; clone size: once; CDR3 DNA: TGCGCCAGCAGCTTGTTAGGACAGGGGGTTTACGAGCAGTACTTC; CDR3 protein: CASSLLGQGVYEQYF
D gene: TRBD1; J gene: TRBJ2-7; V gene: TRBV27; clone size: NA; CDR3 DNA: TGTGCCAGCATGGCTCACAGGGGGCTTAGGGCGGACGAGCAGTACTTC; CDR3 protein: CASMAHRGLRADEQYF
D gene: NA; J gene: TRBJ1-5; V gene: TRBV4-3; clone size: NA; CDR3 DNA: TGCGCCAGCAGCCAAGGTCGTATTCAGCCCCAGCATTTT; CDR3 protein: CASSQGRIQPQHF
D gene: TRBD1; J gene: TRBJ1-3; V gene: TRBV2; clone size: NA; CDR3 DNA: TGTGCCAGCAGTGAAGCGACAGGGACTGGAAACACCATATATTTT; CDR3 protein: CASSEATGTGNTIYF
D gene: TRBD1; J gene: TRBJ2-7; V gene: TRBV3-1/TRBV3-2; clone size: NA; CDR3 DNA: TGTGCCAGCAGCCAAGGGGGGCAGGGGGTTGGGTCCTACGAGCAGTACTTC; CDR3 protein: CASSQGGQGVGSYEQYF
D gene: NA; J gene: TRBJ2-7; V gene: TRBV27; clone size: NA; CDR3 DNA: TGTGCCAGCAGTTCCTTCTCGAGCTCCTACGAGCAGTACTTC; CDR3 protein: CASSSFSSSYEQYF
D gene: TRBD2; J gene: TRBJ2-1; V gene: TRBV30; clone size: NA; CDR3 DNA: TGTGCCTGGGGAGCGGGAGGACGGTCTTACAATGAGCAGTTCTTC; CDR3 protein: CAWGAGGRSYNEQFF
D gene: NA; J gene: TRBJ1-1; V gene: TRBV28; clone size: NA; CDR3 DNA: TGTGCCAGCAGTTTTTCGGGATCCCTGAACACTGAAGCTTTCTTT; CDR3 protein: CASSFSGSLNTEAFF
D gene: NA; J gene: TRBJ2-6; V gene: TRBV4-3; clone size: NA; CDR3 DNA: TGCGCCAGCAGCCAAGATTTCCTCTCTGGGGCCAACGTCCTGACTTTC; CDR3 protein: CASSQDFLSGANVLTF
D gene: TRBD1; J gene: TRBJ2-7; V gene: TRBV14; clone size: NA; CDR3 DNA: TGTGCCAGCAGCCCGGGACAGTGGGTATACGAGCAGTACTTC; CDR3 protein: CASSPGQWVYEQYF
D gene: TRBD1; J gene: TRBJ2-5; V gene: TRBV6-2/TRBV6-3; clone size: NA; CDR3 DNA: TGTGCCAGCAGTTACTTAGCAGTGGGACAGCAAGAGACCCAGTACTTC; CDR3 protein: CASSYLAVGQQETQYF
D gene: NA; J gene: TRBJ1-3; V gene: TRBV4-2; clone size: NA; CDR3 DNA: TGTGCCAGCAGCCAAGAGGCCTTCTCTGGAAACACCATATATTTT; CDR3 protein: CASSQEAFSGNTIYF
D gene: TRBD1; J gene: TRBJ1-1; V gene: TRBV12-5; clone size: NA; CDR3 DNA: TGTGCTAGTGGTTTCTCCAGACAGGGGGACACTGAAGCTTTCTTT; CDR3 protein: CASGFSRQGDTEAFF